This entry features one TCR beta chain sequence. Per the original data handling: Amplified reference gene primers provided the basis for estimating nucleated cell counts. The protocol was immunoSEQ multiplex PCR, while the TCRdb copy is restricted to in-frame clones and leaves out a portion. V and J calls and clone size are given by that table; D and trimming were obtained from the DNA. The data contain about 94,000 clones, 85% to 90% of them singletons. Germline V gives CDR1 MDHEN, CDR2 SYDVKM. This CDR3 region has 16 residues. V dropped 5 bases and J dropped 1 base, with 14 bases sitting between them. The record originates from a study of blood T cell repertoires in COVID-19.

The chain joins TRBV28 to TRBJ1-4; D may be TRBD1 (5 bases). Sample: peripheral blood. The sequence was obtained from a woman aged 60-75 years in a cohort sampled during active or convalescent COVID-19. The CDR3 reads CASSLPQGRTNEKLFF. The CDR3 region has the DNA TGTGCCAGCAGTCTCCCCCAGGGCCGAACTAATGAAAAACTGTTTTTT.